This TCR beta chain came from a study of radiotherapy plus CTLA-4 blockade in lung cancer. TCRdb keeps only in-frame clones here, not all; method: immunoSEQ multiplex PCR. The sample has about 73,000 clones, 80% to 90% seen once; the top ten hold about 38%. Participants had chemo-refractory metastatic non-small-cell lung cancer and were treated with focal radiation plus ipilimumab CTLA-4 blockade. Study-wide results and limits: Reportedly, early blood T cell clone dynamics best predicted response, with interferon-beta. Some TCR clones had been derived from tumors. These clones expanded in peripheral blood after radiotherapy plus ipilimumab.

This clone was found a few times. The antigen remains undetermined. V lost 4 bases, J lost 4 bases, and 0 bases stayed unmatched. CDR3 length equals 13 residues. Germline values: CDR1 LNHDA, CDR2 SQIVND (reference sequence). The sequenced sample was peripheral blood, obtained from a patient treated with radiotherapy plus ipilimumab. The chain employs TRBV19 and TRBJ2-1; 8 nucleotides align to TRBD2. The receptor's source is a human donor with non-small cell lung cancer that progressed on radiotherapy plus ipilimumab. The CDR3 coding sequence is TGTGCCAGTAGTACTAGCGGGTACAATGAGCAGTTCTTC. Its translation is CASSTSGYNEQFF.